Below, 23 T cell receptor beta chains from the same sample are listed, as sequenced in a study of blood T cells in healthy people across ages. It was with a sample-barcoded 5' primer and a J-beta primer mix that a second PCR of roughly 6 to 11 cycles was run. TCRdb analysed the 5' RACE reads with MiXCR anew, one entry per CDR3 protein. The table records roughly 1.4 million distinct CDR3 sequences, 45% to 70% of them present only once. The sequenced sample consisted of blood. These receptors came from a man younger than 30 in good health.

The CDR3 sequence: CASSSQVSLGYTF. The CDR3 DNA follows: TGCGCCAGCAGCTCCCAGGTTTCTTTAGGCTACACCTTC. The chain is built from TRBV5-1 and TRBJ1-2; D is ambiguous. Trimming took off 3 bases at V and 8 bases at J, with 14 bases between the two ends. Germline V CDR1 and CDR2: SGHRS, YFSETQ. The CDR3 runs 13 residues.

This clonotype was counted only a few times. This sequence joins TRBV15 and TRBJ2-7; no clear D gene. Germline values: CDR1 LNHNV, CDR2 YYDKDF (reference sequence). V lost 1 base to trimming and J lost 7 bases, with 14 bases between them. The CDR3 totals 14 residues. CDR3 sequence reads: CATSRGGNEPEQYF. The CDR3 DNA reads as TGTGCCACCAGCAGAGGAGGAAACGAGCCGGAGCAGTACTTC. Full variable domain (missing parts from reference TRBV15 and TRBJ2-7): DAMVIQNPRYQVTQFGKPVTLSCSQTLNHNVMYWYQQKSSQAPKLLFHYYDKDFNNEADTPDNFQSRRPNTSFCFLDIRSPGLGDTAMYLCATSRGGNEPEQYFGPGTRLTVT.

CDR3 nucleotides: TGCGCCACCACTCAAAATAGGAACACTGAAGCTTTCTTT. As protein: CATTQNRNTEAFF. The V and J genes are TRBV10-2 and TRBJ1-1; D is undetermined. V lost 10 bases to trimming and J lost 1 base, with 13 bases between them. The CDR3 is 13 amino acids. The V gene's germline CDR1 is WSHSY and CDR2 SAAADI.

A few counts support this clonotype. The chain has TRBV6-1 and TRBJ1-2, with D maybe TRBD1 (5 bases). CDR1 is MNHNS and CDR2 is SASEGT in the germline V gene. The CDR3 totals 12 residues. Trimming removed 7 bases from V and 3 bases from J, with 9 bases in between. CDR3 loop: CASITTDYGYTF. The CDR3 DNA follows: TGTGCCAGCATAACGACAGACTATGGCTACACCTTC.

There are a few counts of this clonotype. The rearrangement uses TRBV7-9 and TRBJ2-3; 7 bases map to TRBD1. Germline V lookup: CDR1 SEHNR, CDR2 FQNEAQ (reference sequence). The CDR3 is 18 residues long. Trimming at V came to 5 bases and at J to 0 bases, leaving 14 bases not matched to a gene. The CDR3 reads CASSLGRSGTASTDTQYF. As DNA, the CDR3 is TGTGCCAGCAGCCTAGGCCGGTCCGGGACAGCTAGCACAGATACGCAGTATTTT.

This chain links TRBV6-5 with TRBJ1-6; 7 nucleotides agree with TRBD1. Looked up from germline, CDR1 is MNHEY and CDR2 is SVGAGI. The CDR3 has 15 amino acids. V shed 5 bases and J 7 bases; nucleotides not matched to a gene: 8. CDR3 nucleotides: TGTGCCAGCAGTAGAGCCGGGACAGAGAATTCACCCCTCCACTTT. Translation: CASSRAGTENSPLHF.

This clonotype was counted a few times. V is TRBV4-1 and J is TRBJ2-1; perhaps D is TRBD1 or TRBD2 (5 bases each). The CDR3 extends over 13 amino acids. Germline V CDR1 and CDR2: MGHRA, YSYEKL. V lost 3 bases to trimming and J lost 10 bases, with 13 bases between them. DNA for the CDR3: TGCGCCAGCAGCCACGTGGGGGTTCGGGAGCAGTTCTTC. It translates to CASSHVGVREQFF.

J is TRBJ2-7 and V is TRBV7-9, with 9 bases identical to TRBD1. The CDR3 contains 17 residues. The V and J ends lost 5 bases and 0 bases, in that order; junction bases with no gene match: 11. Per the germline V gene, CDR1 is SEHNR and CDR2 is FQNEAQ (reference sequence). The CDR3 DNA is TGTGCCAGCAGCAATCCGGGACAGGGTTACAGCTCCTACGAGCAGTACTTC. Amino acids: CASSNPGQGYSSYEQYF.

The rearrangement joins TRBV6-5 to TRBJ2-1; 10 nucleotides align to TRBD2. CDR3 length: 17 residues. Germline assignment: CDR1 MNHEY and CDR2 SVGAGI. The ends lost 2 bases at V and 1 base at J; junction bases unmatched: 5. CDR3 DNA sequence: TGTGCCAGCAGTTACACCTGGACTAGCGGATCCTACAATGAGCAGTTCTTC. Translating it yields CASSYTWTSGSYNEQFF.

In its sample, this clonotype was seen a few times. The CDR3 nucleotides read TGCAGCGTTGCCGGGACAGTAAGTGGGGCCAACGTCCTGACTTTC. As protein: CSVAGTVSGANVLTF. The chain combines TRBV29-1 with TRBJ2-6; TRBD1 aligns across 7 bases. V lost 4 bases, J lost 3 bases, and 6 bases stayed unmatched. Germline loops: CDR1 SQVTM, CDR2 ANQGSEA. This CDR3 contains 15 residues.

This clonotype was detected a few times. The chain recombines TRBV4-2 with TRBJ2-7; the match to TRBD1 covers 9 bases. Looked up from germline, CDR1 is LGHNA and CDR2 is YNFKEQ. Trimming cost V 3 bases and J 5 bases; bases outside gene matches: 8. The CDR3 runs 15 residues. This CDR3 reads CASSHPQGALNEQYF. In DNA form, the CDR3 reads TGTGCCAGCAGCCACCCACAGGGGGCGTTAAACGAGCAGTACTTC.

This clonotype appeared many times. The rearrangement uses TRBV4-1 and TRBJ1-2, with D uncertain. The V gene lost 0 bases and the J gene lost 3 bases, with 11 bases spanning the gap. Germline V gives CDR1 MGHRA, CDR2 YSYEKL. This CDR3 spans 15 amino acids. The CDR3, as DNA: TGCGCCAGCAGCCAAGATAGAACGTCAGACTATGGCTACACCTTC. Translating it yields CASSQDRTSDYGYTF.

The rearrangement uses TRBV9 and TRBJ2-1; 11 nucleotides line up with TRBD2. The V and J ends lost 4 bases and 0 bases, in that order; junction bases with no gene match: 18. The germline V gene encodes CDR1 SGDLS and CDR2 YYNGEE. The CDR3 sequence is 21 residues long. CDR3 amino acids: CASSPLYPPSGRSSSYNEQFF. The CDR3 region has the DNA TGTGCCAGCAGCCCCCTCTACCCGCCTAGCGGGAGGTCAAGCTCCTACAATGAGCAGTTCTTC.

This clonotype occurred a few times. V is TRBV20-1 and J is TRBJ2-7; D is undetermined. This CDR3 has 13 residues. The V and J ends lost 0 bases and 2 bases respectively, with 8 bases between them. The germline V gene encodes CDR1 DFQATT and CDR2 SNEGSKA (reference sequence). CDR3 nucleotide sequence: TGCAGTGCTAGAGATGACGGAACCTACGAGCAGTACTTC. Protein: CSARDDGTYEQYF.

The chain couples TRBV20-1 to TRBJ2-1; tentatively, D is TRBD1 (6 bases). The CDR3 has 13 amino acids. Trimming shortened V by 3 bases and J by 6 bases, and 12 bases separated the two germline ends. Germline CDR1 is DFQATT and CDR2 is SNEGSKA (reference sequence). The CDR3, as DNA: TGCAGTGCTAGTAGGACAGACTCCAATGAGCAGTTCTTC. It specifies CSASRTDSNEQFF.

This clonotype was detected only a few times. The chain carries TRBV10-3 and TRBJ2-7; TRBD1 is a possible D gene (6 bases). The assigned J gene may be wrong: the sequence end matches TRBJ2-5 better. This CDR3 is built from 15 residues. CDR1 and CDR2 from the germline V gene are ENHRY and SYGVKD. Written as DNA, the CDR3 is TGTGCCATCAGCGAGATACAGGGATCCATGGAGACCCAGTACTTC. Its protein is CAISEIQGSMETQYF.

The V gene is TRBV28, the J gene TRBJ2-1, with TRBD1 matching 8 bases. The V gene's germline CDR1 is MDHEN and CDR2 SYDVKM. The CDR3 extends over 17 amino acids. The trim removed 4 bases at V and 6 bases at J, leaving 14 bases unmatched. CDR3: CASSSFPGTGGFNEQFF. CDR3 in DNA: TGTGCCAGCAGTTCGTTCCCTGGCACAGGGGGATTCAATGAGCAGTTCTTC.

The V gene is TRBV29-1, the J gene TRBJ2-1; the D gene is possibly TRBD2 (5 bases). The J call may be incorrect, as the DNA end agrees better with TRBJ2-7. Per germline, CDR1 SQVTM and CDR2 ANQGSEA. The CDR3 consists of 13 residues. Here the CDR3 reads CSVRRSSYNEQYF. CDR3 in DNA: TGCAGCGTTAGGAGGAGCTCCTACAATGAGCAGTACTTC.

The V gene is TRBV7-6, the J gene TRBJ2-7; D not certain. V was trimmed by 5 bases and J by 2 bases, leaving 13 bases between them. Germline V gene data show CDR1 as SGHVS and CDR2 as FNYEAQ. CDR3 length equals 14 residues. The CDR3 is CASSHTTQTYEQYF. The CDR3 DNA sequence: TGTGCCAGCAGCCACACGACACAGACCTACGAGCAGTACTTC. The entire variable domain, with the rest obtained from reference TRBV7-6 and TRBJ2-7, is as follows: GAGVSQSPRYKVTKRGQDVALRCDPISGHVSLYWYRQALGQGPEFLTYFNYEAQQDKSGLPNDRFSAERPEGSISTLTIQRTEQRDSAMYRCASSHTTQTYEQYFGPGTRLTVT.

The chain combines TRBV4-1 with TRBJ2-3; 13 positions match TRBD2. Unmatched junction bases numbered 11, after V lost 5 bases and J lost 0 bases. In germline, CDR1 is MGHRA, CDR2 YSYEKL. This CDR3 contains 19 residues. DNA for the CDR3: TGCGCCAGCAGCGGAGCAGGACTAGCGGGGGTCACTAGCACAGATACGCAGTATTTT. Its translation is CASSGAGLAGVTSTDTQYF.

This clonotype was seen a handful of times. V gene TRBV11-2 combines with J gene TRBJ2-3; 10 bases agree with TRBD2. Looked up from germline, CDR1 is SGHAT and CDR2 is FQNNGV. The CDR3 covers 17 residues. J was trimmed by 6 bases and V by 5 bases; bases with no gene match: 14. The CDR3 nucleotides read TGTGCCAGCAGCCCCCCCCTGAGAGCGGGGGGGTTCGATACGCAGTATTTT. It specifies CASSPPLRAGGFDTQYF.

The J gene is TRBJ1-4, the V gene TRBV7-9; D call uncertain. Trimming cost V 5 bases and J 10 bases, with 11 bases left between them. The CDR3 has 12 residues. CDR1 SEHNR and CDR2 FQNEAQ come from the germline V gene (reference sequence). The DNA for the CDR3 is TGTGCCAGCAGCAACGATGGTGGAAAACTGTTTTTT. Its translation: CASSNDGGKLFF.

The chain carries TRBV27 and TRBJ2-7; weak D call: TRBD1 (5 bases). V was trimmed by 4 bases and J by 3 bases, leaving 19 bases between them. CDR3 size: 16 residues. Germline lookup yields CDR1 MNHEY and CDR2 SMNVEV (reference sequence). This CDR3 reads CASSSPTAIAYYEQYF. Here the CDR3 DNA reads TGTGCCAGCAGTTCTCCGACAGCCATAGCATACTACGAGCAGTACTTC.